A selection of T cell receptor beta chains follows, all from one sample in a study of blood T cell repertoires in COVID-19. Clones were read by immunoSEQ multiplex PCR, and TCRdb kept only the in-frame ones, dropping some. Of some 270,000 clones listed, approximately 86% are singletons. Source material: peripheral blood. These receptors were taken from a man aged 35-49 years with active or convalescent COVID-19. The CDR3 runs from the conserved cysteine through the conserved F or W. A D gene is named only where the DNA matches it firmly. The size field is filled for only some rows; it gives once, few, many or a size class.

d_gene	v_gene	abundance	j_gene	CDR3nt	CDR3aa
NA	TRBV11-2	NA	TRBJ2-7	TGTGCCAGCAGCTTAGTGGGAGTCTACTACGAGCAGTACTTC	CASSLVGVYYEQYF
NA	TRBV19	NA	TRBJ1-6	TGTGCCAGTAGTAGGACAGTGAATAATTCACCCCTCCACTTT	CASSRTVNNSPLHF
NA	TRBV19	NA	TRBJ2-1	TGTGCCAGTACCGGGACTGGGGGCTACAATGAGCAGTTCTTC	CASTGTGGYNEQFF
TRBD2	TRBV7-9	NA	TRBJ2-3	TGTGCCAGCAGCGCCGGGACTAGTGGGGCGCAGTATTTT	CASSAGTSGAQYF
TRBD1	TRBV10-3	NA	TRBJ2-7	TGTGCCATCAGGACTACAGGGGGCGAGCAGTACTTC	CAIRTTGGEQYF
NA	TRBV6-5	NA	TRBJ1-2	TGTGCCAGCAGAGATGTAGGGGTGGAATATGGCTACACCTTC	CASRDVGVEYGYTF
NA	TRBV5-5	NA	TRBJ1-5	TGTGCCAGCAGCTTGGCGGCGTTTGGGGGGAGCAATCAGCCCCAGCATTTT	CASSLAAFGGSNQPQHF
NA	TRBV28	NA	TRBJ1-2	TGTGCCAGCAGTCCCTATGGTTCGCGGGGCGGCTACACCTTC	CASSPYGSRGGYTF
NA	TRBV27	NA	TRBJ2-5	TGTGCCAGCAGTTTAGGAGGGTTGGAGACCCAGTACTTC	CASSLGGLETQYF
TRBD1	TRBV5-1	NA	TRBJ1-1	TGCGCCAGCAGCTCCGGGACAGGGATTTTGAACACTGAAGCTTTCTTT	CASSSGTGILNTEAFF
TRBD1	TRBV4-1	NA	TRBJ2-5	TGCGCCACCTCAGGAACAGGGGACGAGACCCAGTACTTC	CATSGTGDETQYF
NA	TRBV7-8	NA	TRBJ2-3	TGTGCCAGCAGCTTAGGGGGCTTGACCGAGTGGGATACGCAGTATTTT	CASSLGGLTEWDTQYF
TRBD1	TRBV5-6	NA	TRBJ1-2	TGTGCCAGCCTCGGGACAGGGTATGGCTACACCTTC	CASLGTGYGYTF
NA	TRBV6-4	NA	TRBJ1-5	TGTGCCAGCAGTGCCCGGTTGGATCAGCCCCAGCATTTT	CASSARLDQPQHF
NA	TRBV27	NA	TRBJ1-5	TGTGCCAGCAGTTTCTCAGGGGAGGGCCAGCCCCAGCATTTT	CASSFSGEGQPQHF
NA	TRBV29-1	NA	TRBJ1-1	TGCAGCCCTTTCCGCGCGAACACTGAAGCTTTCTTT	CSPFRANTEAFF
NA	TRBV9	NA	TRBJ2-1	TGTGCCAGCAGTTGGGACTCCAGCTCCTACAATGAGCAGTTCTTC	CASSWDSSSYNEQFF
NA	TRBV11-2	NA	TRBJ2-6	TGTGCCAGCAGCTGGGGCTCAGGGGTCGGGGCCAACGTCCTGACTTTC	CASSWGSGVGANVLTF
TRBD1	TRBV6-4	NA	TRBJ2-7	TGTGCCAGCAGATCCGGGACAGGGGGCTCCTACGAGCAGTACTTC	CASRSGTGGSYEQYF
TRBD1	TRBV6-5	NA	TRBJ2-3	TGTGCCAGCAGTCCCCGACAGGGAACGCAGTATTTT	CASSPRQGTQYF
NA	TRBV6-1	few	TRBJ2-3	TGTGCCAGCAGTGATAGTATAGGGCCGAGCGGGAGCACAGATACGCAGTATTTT	CASSDSIGPSGSTDTQYF
TRBD2	TRBV24-1	NA	TRBJ2-1	TGTGCCACCAGTGTTCTAGCGGCCGGTGGGGAGGATGAGCAGTTCTTC	CATSVLAAGGEDEQFF